These T cell receptor beta chains were read from a single sample in a study of T-cell memory formation after mild COVID-19. TCRdb used MiXCR to reprocess the 5' RACE reads, holding one entry per CDR3 protein. Here the sample spans roughly 250,000 distinct CDR3 sequences, 15% to 20% being singletons. The sequenced material came from PBMCs or a T cell subset sorted from them (not recorded which). Receptors originate from a man between 18 and 29 years old who had mild COVID-19 (a few samples of this study predate the infection). Cell type and time point are not known. Both conserved end residues are part of each CDR3. D genes are given only for firm matches. Rows give clone size only sometimes, using once, few, many, or a class for an expanded clone.

J	size	V	D	CDR3	DNA
TRBJ1-5	few	TRBV4-2	TRBD1	CASSHGTGGLPQHF	TGTGCCAGCAGCCACGGGACAGGGGGGTTGCCCCAGCATTTT
TRBJ1-6	few	TRBV7-2	-	CASSPNLSGYSPLHF	TGTGCCAGCAGCCCAAACCTAAGTGGGTATTCACCCCTCCACTTT
TRBJ1-1	once	TRBV20-1	-	CSASLRNTEAFF	TGCAGTGCTAGTCTTCGGAACACTGAAGCTTTCTTT
TRBJ1-6	few	TRBV5-1	-	CASSLAPGDGSPLHF	TGCGCCAGCAGCTTGGCTCCAGGGGACGGTTCACCCCTCCACTTT
TRBJ2-3	-	TRBV20-1	-	CSARDLGGGTDTQYF	TGCAGTGCTAGAGATCTTGGAGGAGGCACAGATACGCAGTATTTT
TRBJ1-6	-	TRBV6-1	-	CASSDTGSNSPLHF	TGTGCCAGCAGCGATACAGGGAGCAATTCACCCCTCCACTTT
TRBJ2-3	once	TRBV9	-	CASSVSLGTRADTQYF	TGTGCCAGCAGCGTAAGCTTGGGGACCCGCGCAGATACGCAGTATTTT
TRBJ2-3	few	TRBV6-5	TRBD1	CASRGDRGQDTQYF	TGTGCCAGCAGGGGGGACAGGGGCCAAGATACGCAGTATTTT
TRBJ2-7	many	TRBV19	-	CASSTPRGPRYF	TGTGCCAGTAGTACACCACGGGGCCCCCGGTACTTC
TRBJ1-4	few	TRBV7-9	-	CASSFFWGEEKLFF	TGTGCCAGCAGCTTTTTTTGGGGAGAGGAAAAACTGTTTTTT
TRBJ2-3	many	TRBV7-2	TRBD2	CASSPGSLAGITDTQYF	TGTGCCAGCAGCCCGGGGAGCTTAGCGGGGATCACAGATACGCAGTATTTT
TRBJ1-6	-	TRBV6-2/TRBV6-3	-	CASSNPDTGSPLHF	TGTGCCAGCAGCAACCCCGACACGGGTTCACCCCTCCACTTT
TRBJ2-1	few	TRBV4-1	-	CASSQGGGTPLEQFF	TGCGCCAGCAGCCAAGGAGGCGGTACTCCACTTGAGCAGTTCTTC
TRBJ1-6	-	TRBV4-1	TRBD1	CASSQGTGPESSYNSPLHF	TGCGCCAGCAGCCAGGGGACAGGGCCCGAAAGCTCCTATAATTCACCCCTCCACTTT
TRBJ1-2	-	TRBV20-1	-	CSAPGIANYGYTF	TGCAGTGCTCCAGGAATTGCAAACTATGGCTACACCTTC
TRBJ2-3	-	TRBV20-1	-	CSARVGGIDTQYF	TGCAGTGCTAGAGTCGGGGGCATTGATACGCAGTATTTT
TRBJ2-2	many	TRBV5-1	TRBD1	CASSVSGTGNSGELFF	TGCGCCAGCAGCGTTTCCGGGACAGGGAATTCCGGGGAGCTGTTTTTT
TRBJ1-1	few	TRBV7-8	TRBD1	CASSLGLDRGAPAAFF	TGTGCCAGCAGCTTAGGCCTGGACAGGGGCGCCCCGGCGGCTTTCTTT
TRBJ2-2	few	TRBV6-6	-	CASSPFLNQATGELFF	TGTGCCAGCAGTCCGTTTTTAAACCAGGCCACCGGGGAGCTGTTTTTT
TRBJ1-2	few	TRBV11-1	-	CASSPDRRASYGGYTF	TGTGCCAGCAGTCCGGACCGTCGGGCCTCATACGGTGGCTACACCTTC
TRBJ2-5	-	TRBV4-2	TRBD2	CASSRDVSGVETQYF	TGTGCCAGCAGCCGAGATGTTAGCGGGGTAGAGACCCAGTACTTC
TRBJ2-5	-	TRBV7-2	-	CASSLGVGGVETQYF	TGTGCCAGCAGCTTAGGAGTAGGGGGTGTGGAGACCCAGTACTTC
TRBJ1-1	once	TRBV9	TRBD1	CDSSVATGGSTEAFF	TGTGACAGCAGCGTTGCGACAGGGGGGAGCACTGAAGCTTTCTTT
TRBJ1-6	-	TRBV3-1	-	CASGLGGARSPLHF	TGTGCCAGCGGCCTCGGCGGGGCTCGTTCACCCCTCCACTTT
TRBJ1-5	-	TRBV7-2	-	CASSNTGSNQPQHF	TGTGCCAGCAGCAATACAGGGAGCAATCAGCCCCAGCATTTT
TRBJ1-2	few	TRBV29-1	-	CSVEVQLYGYTF	TGCAGCGTTGAGGTACAGCTCTATGGCTACACCTTC
TRBJ1-1	-	TRBV16	TRBD1	CASSLQGTEAFF	TGTGCCAGCAGCCTACAGGGGACTGAAGCTTTCTTT
TRBJ1-4	many	TRBV24-1	-	CATSDYSRGPPKLFF	TGTGCCACCAGTGATTACTCCCGGGGGCCTCCGAAACTGTTTTTT
TRBJ1-5	-	TRBV15	-	CATSRRRDQPQHF	TGTGCCACCAGCCGAAGGAGGGATCAGCCCCAGCATTTT
TRBJ1-5	few	TRBV12-3/TRBV12-4	TRBD1	CASSRGQGTDQPQHF	TGTGCCAGCAGTCGCGGACAGGGAACGGATCAGCCCCAGCATTTT
TRBJ2-5	-	TRBV7-9	TRBD2	CASSSGTSGGPASQYF	TGTGCCAGCAGCTCAGGGACTAGCGGGGGCCCTGCGTCCCAGTACTTC
TRBJ2-7	many	TRBV30	-	CAWSDSYEQYF	TGTGCCTGGAGTGACTCCTACGAGCAGTACTTC
TRBJ2-7	-	TRBV20-1	TRBD2	CSARVFGLAGGYEQYF	TGCAGTGCTAGAGTTTTCGGACTAGCGGGGGGGTACGAGCAGTACTTC
TRBJ1-1	-	TRBV5-1	-	CASSLRGTTEAFF	TGCGCCAGCAGCTTGAGGGGAACCACTGAAGCTTTCTTT
TRBJ2-5	medium-sized	TRBV5-1	-	CASSLEGQETQYF	TGTGCCAGCAGCTTAGAGGGCCAAGAGACCCAGTACTTC
TRBJ2-7	few	TRBV6-5	TRBD1	CASTKRQGLGYEQYF	TGTGCCAGCACCAAACGACAGGGTTTGGGCTACGAGCAGTACTTC
TRBJ2-3	many	TRBV6-2/TRBV6-3	-	CASSRRTGPPEYF	TGTGCCAGCAGCCGAAGAACCGGGCCCCCAGAGTATTTT
TRBJ1-1	few	TRBV9	-	CASSIAGTGNTEAFF	TGTGCCAGCAGCATAGCCGGGACGGGGAACACTGAAGCTTTCTTT
TRBJ2-5	-	TRBV3-1	-	CASSWGWGETQYF	TGTGCCAGCAGCTGGGGTTGGGGAGAGACCCAGTACTTC
TRBJ2-5	few	TRBV7-2	TRBD2	CASSTGLARETQYF	TGTGCCAGCAGCACGGGACTAGCACGGGAGACCCAGTACTTC
TRBJ2-5	-	TRBV4-1	-	CASSQLPWGAQYF	TGCGCCAGCAGCCAACTCCCGTGGGGGGCCCAGTACTTC